Shown below are 9 T cell receptor beta chains from a single sample sequenced in a study of T cell repertoires in cytomegalovirus infection. TCRdb itself ran the reads through MiXCR, one entry per CDR3 protein. Altogether around 500,000 distinct CDR3 sequences are present, roughly 43% being singletons, with the ten largest covering just under 45%. These TCRs are of unknown antigen specificity. The sample consisted of cultured PBMCs, taken from culture after CMV antigen stimulation. The receptor set was obtained from a human donor in good health (CMV status not recorded). Some clones in this sample may be carry-over from other donors' samples.

On this clonotype: The junction does not match germline at one end; this may be a read error. The chain uses TRBV7-2 and TRBJ2-3, with TRBD2 as a possible D gene (6 bases). CDR3 length: 12 residues. CDR1 is SGHTA and CDR2 is FQGNSA in the germline V gene. CDR3 nucleotides: TGTGCCAGCAGCTTATCATTGGGACTCTGGTTTTTT. It translates to CASSLSLGLWFF.

V is TRBV2 and J is TRBJ2-1, with 9 bases matching TRBD1. The CDR3 loop spans 16 amino acids. With V trimmed by 7 bases and J by 2 bases, 9 bases remained unmatched. Germline CDR1 is SNHLY and CDR2 is FYNNEI. In DNA form, the CDR3 reads TGTGCCAGCACTGAGATGGGACAGGGACCCTACAATGAGCAGTTCTTC. It yields the protein CASTEMGQGPYNEQFF.

This clonotype appeared a few times. V usage is TRBV7-6 and J usage is TRBJ1-1, with a weak D call TRBD1 (5 bases). The CDR3 runs 15 residues. The germline CDR1 and CDR2 sequences are SGHVS and FNYEAQ. V lost 5 bases and J lost 4, with 17 bases in between. CDR3 region: CASSANPRGGTEAFF. For the CDR3, the DNA is TGTGCCAGCAGCGCCAACCCGCGGGGGGGCACTGAAGCTTTCTTT.

In its sample, this clonotype was seen a few times. The V and J genes are TRBV11-2 and TRBJ2-7, with D possibly TRBD2 on 5 matching bases. Germline CDR1 SGHAT, CDR2 FQNNGV. Trimming pared 5 bases from V and 0 bases from J, leaving 23 bases between. The CDR3 is 18 residues long. DNA for the CDR3: TGTGCCAGCAGCCCACGGGGAACCGGCTCCCTAGGCTCCTACGAGCAGTACTTC. Its protein is CASSPRGTGSLGSYEQYF.

This clonotype was seen a few times. The chain employs TRBV4-2 and TRBJ1-5; a weak D match, TRBD1 (5 bases). The ends were cut back, 4 bases at V and 3 bases at J, with 16 bases in the middle. Germline values: CDR1 LGHNA, CDR2 YNFKEQ. This CDR3 is built from 16 residues. The CDR3 coding sequence is TGTGCCAGCAGCCTCGACGCGGGGCAGATCAATCAGCCCCAGCATTTT. This encodes CASSLDAGQINQPQHF.

The gene calls are TRBV7-2 and TRBJ2-3; no firm D call. Germline CDR1 reads SGHTA; CDR2 reads FQGNSA. The CDR3 totals 13 residues. Trimming removed 1 base from V and 6 bases from J, with 8 bases in between. The CDR3 DNA reads as TGTGCCAGCAGCTTAGGAACAGATGATACGCAGTATTTT. As protein: CASSLGTDDTQYF.

The table lists this clonotype with a few counts. J is TRBJ2-7 and V is TRBV6-1, with D perhaps TRBD2 (6 bases). V lost 7 bases, J lost 2 bases, and 9 bases lay in between. Germline V gene data show CDR1 as MNHNS and CDR2 as SASEGT. The CDR3 runs to 12 residues. The CDR3 DNA follows: TGTGCCAGCACGGAGGGGACCTACGAGCAGTACTTC. Its protein product is CASTEGTYEQYF.

The chain combines TRBV6-8 with TRBJ2-2; D gene unclear. Trimming pared 6 bases from V and 3 bases from J, leaving 8 bases between. Germline CDR1 MNHGY, CDR2 SAAAGT. The CDR3 covers 13 residues. The CDR3 loop is CASRLFDTGELFF. In DNA, the CDR3 is TGTGCCAGCAGACTATTCGACACCGGGGAGCTGTTTTTT.

Only a few counts were recorded for this clonotype. The chain couples TRBV7-2 to TRBJ2-7; D perhaps matches TRBD2 (5 bases). Germline values: CDR1 SGHTA, CDR2 FQGNSA. There are 16 residues in the CDR3. Trimming cost V 5 bases and J 1 base, with 18 bases left between them. The CDR3 loop reads CASSKRLAADSYEQYF. In DNA form, the CDR3 reads TGTGCCAGCAGCAAACGGCTAGCCGCGGATTCCTACGAGCAGTACTTC.